Detailed here is one T cell receptor (beta chain). This clone was counted a few times. Its antigen is currently not known. The record has no base qualities; no much larger clone is one base away. The source of the sample is a study of blood T cell repertoires in COVID-19 (dated by TCRdb to about 2020). With regard to the full study: The collaborator samples originated in the United States, Italy and Spain and spanned the acute and convalescent phases of COVID-19. The prospective study material was composed of cDNA or gDNA derived from T cells, B-cell-depleted T cells, or PBMCs. Deeply sampled blood TCRbeta repertoires from subjects exposed to, actively infected with, or recovered from COVID-19 were included in the dataset. The repertoires were released in a freely available public database meant as a resource for research on the immune response to SARS-CoV-2. Samples came from the ongoing ImmuneRACE study (first 160 participants) plus 1,254 subjects from 6 global collaborators. Sample metadata almost always included a de-identified subject ID, COVID-19 status, age in years and sex. Where HLA class I and class II types were available, the types were taken from metadata supplied by the sample provider, not from assay-based typing. Results and caveats for the whole study, not just this receptor: Clinical and demographic metadata were provided uncurated, with the amount varying by source and participant.

TCRbeta CDR3 regions were amplified from genomic DNA by means of the immunoSEQ Assay, a bias-controlled multiplex PCR. For the original study's pipeline: Nucleated cell counts per sample were estimated from amplification of reference gene primers within the assay. Sequence reads were collapsed and filtered to measure the absolute abundance of every unique TCRbeta CDR3 rearrangement. Productive Simpson clonality was computed per sample as the square root of Simpson's diversity index over productive rearrangements. TCRdb mirrors the immuneACCESS table, restricted to in-frame sequences. Some clones are absent from its copies; in checked studies, under half trace to an unresolved V gene, and the reason for the others is unknown. That table gives V, J and clone size, and the DNA gave D and trimming. In this sample the table shows 110,000 to 150,000 clones, about 76% of which occur a single time. Over 8% of the sample is held by the ten biggest clonotypes.

Trimming takes 8 bases off V and 2 bases off J; junction bases not matched to a gene: 6. Spanning cysteine to phenylalanine, the CDR3 consists of 13 amino acids. Only CDR3 DNA remains: 39 bases, in frame from the first base. The germline V gene specifies SNHLY as CDR1 and FYNNEI as CDR2. Whole blood was collected in K2EDTA tubes by collaborating institutions according to the institutions' own protocols. For TCRbeta analysis, collaborators shipped samples in one of three forms: frozen whole blood, isolated PBMCs, or DNA extracted from either of those sample types. The V and J genes are TRBV2 and TRBJ2-7; 7 middle bases align to TRBD1. This receptor was obtained from a human donor in a cohort sampled during active COVID-19. The specimen was peripheral blood. The nucleotide sequence is TGTGCCAGCGGCTACAGGGGCACCTACGAGCAGTACTTC. Its product reads: CASGYRGTYEQYF.